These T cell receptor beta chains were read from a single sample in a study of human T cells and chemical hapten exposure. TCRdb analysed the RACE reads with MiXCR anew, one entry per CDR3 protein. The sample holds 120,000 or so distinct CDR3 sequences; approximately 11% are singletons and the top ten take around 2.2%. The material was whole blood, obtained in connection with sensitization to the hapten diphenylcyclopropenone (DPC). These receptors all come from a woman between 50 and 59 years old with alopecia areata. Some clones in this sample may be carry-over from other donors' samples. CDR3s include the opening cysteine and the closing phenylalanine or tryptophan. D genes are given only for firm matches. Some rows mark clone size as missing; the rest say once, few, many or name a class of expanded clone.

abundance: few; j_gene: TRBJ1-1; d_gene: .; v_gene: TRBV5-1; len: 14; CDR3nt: TGCGCCAGCAGCTTGGGAGGCGTGAACACTGAAGCTTTCTTT; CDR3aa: CASSLGGVNTEAFF
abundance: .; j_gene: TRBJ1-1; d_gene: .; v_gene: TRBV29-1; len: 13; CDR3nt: TGCAGCGTTGACAGCGGGGGCCTCACTGAAGCTTTCTTT; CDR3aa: CSVDSGGLTEAFF
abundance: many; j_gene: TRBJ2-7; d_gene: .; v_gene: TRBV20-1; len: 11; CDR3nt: TGCAGTGCTAGGGGGTTCTACGAGCAGTACTTC; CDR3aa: CSARGFYEQYF
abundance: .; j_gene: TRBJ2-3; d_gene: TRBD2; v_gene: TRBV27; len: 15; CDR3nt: TGTGCCAGCCGGATAGCGGGGGGGCCCACAGATACGCAGTATTTT; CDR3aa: CASRIAGGPTDTQYF
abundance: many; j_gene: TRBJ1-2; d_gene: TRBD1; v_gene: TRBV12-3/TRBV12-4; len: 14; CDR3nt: TGTGCCAGCACCCCGGGACAGGGTTCGAGTGGCTACACCTTC; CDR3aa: CASTPGQGSSGYTF
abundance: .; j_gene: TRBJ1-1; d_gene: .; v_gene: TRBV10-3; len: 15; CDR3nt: TGTGCCATCAGTAGCCGGGGAGCCTTGGACACTGAAGCTTTCTTT; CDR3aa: CAISSRGALDTEAFF
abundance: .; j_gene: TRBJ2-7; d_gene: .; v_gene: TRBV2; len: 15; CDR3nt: TGTGCCAGCAGTGATTGGGACGTCCGAGGTTACGAGCAGTACTTC; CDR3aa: CASSDWDVRGYEQYF
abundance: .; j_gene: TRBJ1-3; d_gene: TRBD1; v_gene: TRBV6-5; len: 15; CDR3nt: TGTGCCAGCAGTTACGGGGACAGTTCGGGAAACACCATATATTTT; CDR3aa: CASSYGDSSGNTIYF
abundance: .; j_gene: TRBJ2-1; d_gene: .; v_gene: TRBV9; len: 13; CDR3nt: TGTGCCAGCAGCGTAGATGTGGGTTCTGAGCAGTTCTTC; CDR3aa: CASSVDVGSEQFF
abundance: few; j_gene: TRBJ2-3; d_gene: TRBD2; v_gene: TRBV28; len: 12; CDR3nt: TGTGCCAGCCGGGCGGGGGGAGATACGCAGTATTTT; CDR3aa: CASRAGGDTQYF
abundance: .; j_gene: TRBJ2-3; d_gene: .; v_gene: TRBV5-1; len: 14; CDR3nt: TGCGCCAGCAGCTTCGACTCACACACAGATACGCAGTATTTT; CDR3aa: CASSFDSHTDTQYF
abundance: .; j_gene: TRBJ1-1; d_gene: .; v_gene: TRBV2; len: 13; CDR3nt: TGTGCCAGCAGTGTATCCCGAGGGCTGGAAGCTTTCTTT; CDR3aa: CASSVSRGLEAFF
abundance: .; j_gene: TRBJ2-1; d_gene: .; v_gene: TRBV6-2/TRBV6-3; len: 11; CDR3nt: TGTGCCAGCAGTTCGATCAATGAGCAGTTCTTC; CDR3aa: CASSSINEQFF
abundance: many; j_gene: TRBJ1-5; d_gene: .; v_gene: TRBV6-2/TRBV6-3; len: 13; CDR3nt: TGTGCCAGCAATTACCAGGGCGGTCAGCCCCAGCATTTT; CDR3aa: CASNYQGGQPQHF
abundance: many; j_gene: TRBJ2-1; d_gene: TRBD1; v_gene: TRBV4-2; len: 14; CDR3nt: TGTGCCAGCAGCCAGAGCCCACAGGGGGCTGGTCAGTTCTTC; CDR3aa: CASSQSPQGAGQFF
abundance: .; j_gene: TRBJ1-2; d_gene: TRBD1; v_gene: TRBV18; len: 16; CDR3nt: TGTGCCAGCTCACCACTGGGGACAGGGCGGCGGGATGGCTACACCTTC; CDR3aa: CASSPLGTGRRDGYTF
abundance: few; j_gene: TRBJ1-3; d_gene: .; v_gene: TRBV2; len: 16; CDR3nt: TGTGCCAGCAGTGCCCGAGGCGTAATATCTGGAAACACCATATATTTT; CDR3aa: CASSARGVISGNTIYF
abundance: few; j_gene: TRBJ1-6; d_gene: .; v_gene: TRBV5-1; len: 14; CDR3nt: TGCGCCAGCAGCTTGGACCAGGTTTCTTCACCCCTCCACTTT; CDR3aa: CASSLDQVSSPLHF
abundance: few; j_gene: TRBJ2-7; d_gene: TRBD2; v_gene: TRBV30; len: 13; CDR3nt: TGTGCCTGGACCCCGGGAGGGCTCCACGAGCAGTACTTC; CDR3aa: CAWTPGGLHEQYF
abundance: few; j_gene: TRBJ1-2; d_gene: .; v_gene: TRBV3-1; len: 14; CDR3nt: TGTGCCAGCAGCCAAAGGACAGCTAACTATGGCTACACCTTC; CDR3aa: CASSQRTANYGYTF
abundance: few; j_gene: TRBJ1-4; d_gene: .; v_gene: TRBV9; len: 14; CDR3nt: TGTGCCAGCAGCGTTTCAGGGGTCAGCGAAAAACTGTTTTTT; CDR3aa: CASSVSGVSEKLFF
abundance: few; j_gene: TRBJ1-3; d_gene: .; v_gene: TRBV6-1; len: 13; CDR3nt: TGTGCCAGCAGTGAACGGGACAGAAACACCATATATTTT; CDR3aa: CASSERDRNTIYF
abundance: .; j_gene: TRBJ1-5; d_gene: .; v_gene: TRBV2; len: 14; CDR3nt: TGTGCCAGCAGTGAGGGCGAGCCCTCTAGGCCCCAGCATTTT; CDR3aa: CASSEGEPSRPQHF
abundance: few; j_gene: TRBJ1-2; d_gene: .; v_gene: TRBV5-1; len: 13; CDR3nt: TGCGCCAGCAGCTTGGGGGGCCGCGGAGGCTACACCTTC; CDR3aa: CASSLGGRGGYTF
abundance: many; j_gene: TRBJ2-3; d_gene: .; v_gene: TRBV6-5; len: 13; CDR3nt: TGTGCCAGCAGTTGGTTTAGCACAGATACGCAGTATTTT; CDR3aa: CASSWFSTDTQYF
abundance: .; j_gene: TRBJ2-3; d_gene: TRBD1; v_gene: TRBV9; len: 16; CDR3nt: TGTGCCAGCAGCGCCTCGGCGGGACAGGGCACAGATACGCAGTATTTT; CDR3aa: CASSASAGQGTDTQYF
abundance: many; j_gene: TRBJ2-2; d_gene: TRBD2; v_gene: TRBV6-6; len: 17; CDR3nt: TGTGCCAGCAGTTGGCGACTAGCGGAGGCGAACACCGGGGAGCTGTTTTTT; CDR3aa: CASSWRLAEANTGELFF
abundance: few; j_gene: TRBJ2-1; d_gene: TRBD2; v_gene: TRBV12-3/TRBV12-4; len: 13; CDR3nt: TGTGCCAGCAGTGCTAGCGGGAGTGTTGAGCAGTTCTTC; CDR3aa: CASSASGSVEQFF
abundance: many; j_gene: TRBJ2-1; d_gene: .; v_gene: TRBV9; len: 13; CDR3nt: TGTGCCAGCAGCGTAGGGGTTCCCTCGTGGCAGTTCTTC; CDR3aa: CASSVGVPSWQFF
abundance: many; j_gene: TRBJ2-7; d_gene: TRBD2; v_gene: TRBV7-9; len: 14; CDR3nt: TGTGCCAGCAGCCAGCGGGGGGCCCGCGGCGAGCAGTACTTC; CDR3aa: CASSQRGARGEQYF
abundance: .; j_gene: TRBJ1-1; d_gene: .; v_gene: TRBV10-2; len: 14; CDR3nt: TGCGCCGGACGCCGGGGGGGCGCCGGCACTGAAGCTTTCTTT; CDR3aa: CAGRRGGAGTEAFF
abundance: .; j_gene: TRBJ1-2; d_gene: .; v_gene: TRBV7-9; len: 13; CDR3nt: TGTGCCAGCAGCTTGGGGGACGGCTATGGCTACACCTTC; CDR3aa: CASSLGDGYGYTF
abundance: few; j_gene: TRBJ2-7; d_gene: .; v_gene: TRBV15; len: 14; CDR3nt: TGTGCCACCAGCCTCCGGACACCTTCCTACGAGCAGTACTTC; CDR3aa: CATSLRTPSYEQYF
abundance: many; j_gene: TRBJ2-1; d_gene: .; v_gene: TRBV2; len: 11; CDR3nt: TGTGCCAGCAGTAACAGATTCGAGCAGTTCTTC; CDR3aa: CASSNRFEQFF
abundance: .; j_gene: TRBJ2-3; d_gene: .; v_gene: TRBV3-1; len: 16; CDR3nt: TGTGCCAGCAGCCCCCCCAAGCGCGGGCGAGCAGATACGCAGTATTTT; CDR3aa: CASSPPKRGRADTQYF
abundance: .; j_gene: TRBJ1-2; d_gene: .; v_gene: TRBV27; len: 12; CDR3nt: TGTGCCACGCAGGGAGAGGACTATGGCTACACCTTC; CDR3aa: CATQGEDYGYTF
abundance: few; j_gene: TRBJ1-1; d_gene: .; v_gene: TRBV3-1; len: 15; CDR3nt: TGTGCCAGCAGCCCCAAGGGAGGAGGAAACACTGAAGCTTTCTTT; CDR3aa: CASSPKGGGNTEAFF
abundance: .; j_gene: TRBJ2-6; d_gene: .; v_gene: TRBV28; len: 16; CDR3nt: TGTGCCAGCACTCAGGAGATAGGCTCTGGGGCCAACGTCCTGACTTTC; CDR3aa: CASTQEIGSGANVLTF
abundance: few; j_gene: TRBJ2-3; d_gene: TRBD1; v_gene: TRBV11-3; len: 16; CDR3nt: TGTGCCAGCAGCTCCTACGGACAGGCTAGCACAGATACGCAGTATTTT; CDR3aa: CASSSYGQASTDTQYF
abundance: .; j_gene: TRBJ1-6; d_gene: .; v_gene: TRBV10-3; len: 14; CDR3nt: TGTGCCATCAGTCCGACAACAGGGAATTCACCCCTCCACTTT; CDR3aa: CAISPTTGNSPLHF
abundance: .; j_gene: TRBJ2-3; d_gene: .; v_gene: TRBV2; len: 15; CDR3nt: TGTGCCAGCAGGGAATTACTTTCAGGGACAGATACGCAGTATTTT; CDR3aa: CASRELLSGTDTQYF
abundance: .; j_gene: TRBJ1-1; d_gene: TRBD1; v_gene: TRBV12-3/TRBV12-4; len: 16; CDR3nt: TGTGCCACCAAACCCCTCAGACAGGGGTTAGGCACTGAAGCTTTCTTT; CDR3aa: CATKPLRQGLGTEAFF
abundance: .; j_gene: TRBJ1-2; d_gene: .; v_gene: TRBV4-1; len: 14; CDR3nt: TGCGCCAGCAGCCAAGACTTGGGGATCGATGGCTACACCTTC; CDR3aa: CASSQDLGIDGYTF
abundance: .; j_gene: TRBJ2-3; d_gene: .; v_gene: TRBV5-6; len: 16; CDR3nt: TGTGCCAGCAGCCAGCCGGGACACGTTAGAACAGATACGCAGTATTTT; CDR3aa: CASSQPGHVRTDTQYF
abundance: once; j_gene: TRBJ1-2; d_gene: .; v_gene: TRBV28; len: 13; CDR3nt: TGTGCCAGCAGCCCTGACAGCGGATATGGCTACACCTTC; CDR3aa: CASSPDSGYGYTF